These 17 T cell receptor beta chains share one sample of origin, sequenced in a study of T cell repertoires in cytomegalovirus infection. MiXCR, applied by TCRdb to the reads, yields one record per CDR3 protein. The table records approximately 750,000 distinct CDR3 sequences, 35% to 40% of them present only once. Sequencing used PBMCs. These receptors were obtained from a human donor in good health (CMV status not recorded). Some clones in this sample may be carry-over from other donors' samples.

The genes are TRBV6-1 and TRBJ2-7, with no clear D. Per the germline V gene, CDR1 is MNHNS and CDR2 is SASEGT. Trimming took 0 bases from V and 3 from J, leaving 12 bases between them. The CDR3 is 15 amino acids. Here the CDR3 reads CASSEALGWSYEQYF. The CDR3 coding sequence is TGTGCCAGCAGTGAAGCGCTTGGATGGAGCTACGAGCAGTACTTC.

Many counts were recorded for this clonotype. The chain carries TRBV7-6 and TRBJ1-1, with 8 nucleotides matching TRBD1. The V segment lost 5 bases and the J segment 0 bases; nucleotides outside the gene matches: 5. Germline values: CDR1 SGHVS, CDR2 FNYEAQ. The CDR3 has 15 residues. The chain's CDR3 is CASSQDRGLNTEAFF. CDR3 nucleotides: TGTGCCAGCAGCCAAGACAGGGGCCTGAACACTGAAGCTTTCTTT.

This clonotype was observed a few times. The gene calls are TRBV6-2 or TRBV6-3 and TRBJ1-6; D perhaps matches TRBD1 (6 bases). V lost 5 bases, J lost 1 base, and 9 bases lay in between. This CDR3 contains 15 residues. From germline, CDR1 is MNHEY and CDR2 SVGEGT. This CDR3 reads CASSPQGSYNSPLHF. CDR3 bases: TGTGCCAGCAGTCCACAGGGATCCTATAATTCACCCCTCCACTTT.

The table lists this clonotype with a count of one. Without the conserved terminal phenylalanine or tryptophan, this CDR3 likely stems from a read error. The chain employs TRBV5-1 and TRBJ2-1; TRBD1 aligns across 8 bases. This CDR3 has 14 residues. Germline loops: CDR1 SGHRS, CDR2 YFSETQ. V lost 2 bases and J lost 9; bases outside the gene matches: 7. CDR3 nucleotides: TGCGCCAGCAGCTTCCGGACAGGGTCGTTTGAGCAGTTCTTA. This translates into CASSFRTGSFEQFL.

This clonotype appeared a few times. The V and J genes are TRBV11-1 and TRBJ1-2; the D gene is possibly TRBD1 (5 bases). The CDR3 length is 13 residues. The germline V gene encodes CDR1 SGHAT and CDR2 FQDESV (reference sequence). V lost 2 bases, J lost 7 bases, and 11 bases lay in between. The CDR3 loop is CASSLPGGGGYTF. For the CDR3, the DNA is TGTGCCAGCAGCTTACCGGGCGGGGGTGGCTACACCTTC.

The sample holds a few counts of this clonotype. The chain employs TRBV7-2 and TRBJ1-3; D is ambiguous. Germline CDR1 reads SGHTA; CDR2 reads FQGNSA. CDR3 length: 14 amino acids. The V and J ends lost 0 bases and 4 bases respectively, with 7 bases between them. The CDR3: CASSLAAGGNTIYF. In nucleotides, the CDR3 is TGTGCCAGCAGCTTAGCCGCTGGGGGAAACACCATATATTTT.

The chain is built from TRBV28 and TRBJ1-3, with 9 positions matching TRBD1. V trimming: 6 bases; J trimming: 0 bases; junction bases outside the gene matches: 3. Germline V gene lookup returns CDR1 MDHEN and CDR2 SYDVKM. This CDR3 is 15 amino acids long. The CDR3 bases are TGTGCCAGCAGGGTACAGGGGGCCTCTGGAAACACCATATATTTT. This gives the protein CASRVQGASGNTIYF.

Comment on this clonotype: Given a much more abundant clone one base away, this may be a read error. The chain has TRBV7-2 and TRBJ2-5; TRBD2 agrees at 7 bases. This CDR3 is 16 amino acids long. Germline V gives CDR1 SGHTA, CDR2 FQGNSA. J gave up 5 bases and V 0 bases, and 9 bases lay outside the gene matches. Here the CDR3 reads CASSLALRGSAETQYF. CDR3 nucleotides: TGTGCCAGCAGCTTAGCCTTGCGCGGGAGTGCCGAGACCCAGTACTTC.

This clonotype was detected only a few times. The chain uses TRBV7-8 and TRBJ2-5; possibly TRBD1 or TRBD2 for D (5 bases each). The CDR3 covers 14 residues. CDR1 and CDR2 from the germline V gene are SGHVS and FQNEAQ. Trimming took off 2 bases at V and 2 bases at J, with 9 bases between the two ends. CDR3 loop: CASSLRGEQETQYF. CDR3 nucleotides: TGTGCCAGCAGCTTAAGGGGAGAACAAGAGACCCAGTACTTC.

The CDR3 is CASSFQGRTTEAFF. DNA of the CDR3: TGTGCCAGCAGCTTTCAGGGGAGGACCACTGAAGCTTTCTTT. The chain has TRBV7-6 and TRBJ1-1, with D tentatively TRBD1 (6 bases). V was trimmed by 3 bases and J by 4 bases, leaving 12 bases between them. The germline V gene encodes CDR1 SGHVS and CDR2 FNYEAQ. The CDR3 sequence is 14 residues long.

This clonotype was observed once. The gene calls are TRBV7-2 and TRBJ1-2; possible D gene TRBD1, 6 bases. Trimming shortened V by 1 base and J by 8 bases, and 17 bases separated the two germline ends. From germline, CDR1 is SGHTA and CDR2 FQGNSA. The CDR3 covers 15 residues. The CDR3 DNA reads TGTGCCAGCAGCTTAGGAGGCCAGGGGAACCGCGGCTACACCTTC. Translating gives CASSLGGQGNRGYTF.

This clonotype was detected a few times. The chain links TRBV7-8 to TRBJ2-7; D not resolved. Trimming took 0 bases from V and 4 from J, leaving 13 bases between them. The CDR3 extends over 15 amino acids. Per germline, CDR1 SGHVS and CDR2 FQNEAQ. The CDR3 spells CASSLAGQALYEQYF. The CDR3 region has the DNA TGTGCCAGCAGCTTAGCAGGCCAGGCTTTATACGAGCAGTACTTC.

This clonotype showed up many times. The chain employs TRBV7-2 and TRBJ2-5; D not resolved. CDR3 length: 14 residues. The germline gives CDR1 SGHTA, CDR2 FQGNSA. The V end was cut by 2 bases, the J end by 1 base, with 8 bases between. CDR3 sequence (DNA): TGTGCCAGCAGCTTAATCCGTAGCCAAGAGACCCAGTACTTC. It encodes CASSLIRSQETQYF.

This rearrangement joins TRBV20-1 to TRBJ2-1; 10 bases agree with TRBD2. The germline V gene encodes CDR1 DFQATT and CDR2 SNEGSKA (reference sequence). V was pared by 6 bases and J by 0 bases, with 14 bases of the junction left unmatched. The CDR3 runs 18 residues. Written as DNA, the CDR3 is TGCAGTGCCAATCCTTTCGGGACTAGCGCGAGCTCCTACAATGAGCAGTTCTTC. Translating gives CSANPFGTSASSYNEQFF.

The J gene is TRBJ1-1, the V gene TRBV5-1, with D hard to call. With 4 bases removed from V and 1 base from J, the gap between germline ends came to 11 bases. The CDR3 has 14 residues. Germline V gene sequence: CDR1 SGHRS, CDR2 YFSETQ. The CDR3 sequence is CASSPAAQNTEAFF. The CDR3 DNA is TGCGCCAGCAGCCCAGCGGCACAGAACACTGAAGCTTTCTTT.

The chain recombines TRBV20-1 with TRBJ1-2, with unresolved D. Germline V gene lookup returns CDR1 DFQATT and CDR2 SNEGSKA (reference sequence). Trimming stripped 6 bases from V and 7 bases from J, with 18 bases between. The CDR3 spans 13 residues. The CDR3 DNA follows: TGCAGTGCAGCGATATTTGGACTTGTTGGCTACACCTTC. It is translated as CSAAIFGLVGYTF.

This clonotype was observed a handful of times. V and J are TRBV19 and TRBJ2-2; no clear D gene. The CDR3 is made up of 16 amino acids. The germline gives CDR1 LNHDA, CDR2 SQIVND (reference sequence). V was cut by 2 bases and J by 1 base, with 11 bases left in between. The CDR3 DNA reads as TGTGCCAGTAGTATAATCAGGCTAGTGAACACCGGGGAGCTGTTTTTT. Its translation: CASSIIRLVNTGELFF.